Presented here are 26 T cell receptor beta chains from one specimen sequenced in a study of CD8 T cells in acute hepatitis C reinfection. Generated by immunoSEQ multiplex PCR, the TCRdb table keeps only in-frame clones and is missing some. This table holds 35,000 to 40,000 clones, around 87% found once. Time point of the sample: naive CD8 control sorted from an acute-time-point sample. Sequencing was done on a sample of naive CD8+ T cells from PBMCs. These receptors were collected from a man aged 25-45 years with chronic hepatitis C.

V is TRBV27 and J is TRBJ1-2, with D maybe TRBD1 (5 bases). Trimming took 6 bases from V and 3 from J, leaving 14 bases between them. Germline V gene data show CDR1 as MNHEY and CDR2 as SMNVEV (reference sequence). The CDR3 loop spans 14 amino acids. The chain's CDR3 is CASRPPGPYYGYTF. CDR3 nucleotide sequence: TGTGCCAGCAGGCCACCGGGGCCGTACTATGGCTACACCTTC.

This chain links TRBV7-6 with TRBJ1-1; D is possibly TRBD1 (6 bases). Deletions cut 1 base from V and 5 bases from J, with 14 bases between. The CDR3 has 15 residues. The V gene's germline CDR1 is SGHVS and CDR2 FNYEAQ. CDR3: CASSLEYGGLTEAFF. The CDR3 DNA reads TGTGCCAGCAGCTTAGAGTATGGGGGGCTTACTGAAGCTTTCTTT. Drawing the rest from reference TRBV7-6 and TRBJ1-1, the complete variable domain is GAGVSQSPRYKVTKRGQDVALRCDPISGHVSLYWYRQALGQGPEFLTYFNYEAQQDKSGLPNDRFSAERPEGSISTLTIQRTEQRDSAMYRCASSLEYGGLTEAFFGQGTRLTVV.

The chain has TRBV30 and TRBJ2-3; D gene ambiguous. Deletions cut 4 bases from V and 0 bases from J, with 11 bases between. Germline assignment: CDR1 GTSNPN and CDR2 SVGIG (reference sequence). The CDR3 sequence is 14 residues long. Written as DNA, the CDR3 is TGTGCCTGGACGGACCAGTCTAGCACAGATACGCAGTATTTT. It codes for CAWTDQSSTDTQYF.

The chain joins TRBV5-1 to TRBJ2-5; maybe TRBD2 (7 bases). The CDR3 length is 14 residues. V was pared by 4 bases and J by 7 bases, with 17 bases between. Looked up from germline, CDR1 is SGHRS and CDR2 is YFSETQ. DNA of the CDR3: TGCGCCAGCAGCCCGTCGGGGGGCGCAGGGACCCAGTACTTC. Protein product: CASSPSGGAGTQYF. Drawing the rest from reference TRBV5-1 and TRBJ2-5, the complete variable domain is KAGVTQTPRYLIKTRGQQVTLSCSPISGHRSVSWYQQTPGQGLQFLFEYFSETQRNKGNFPGRFSGRQFSNSRSEMNVSTLELGDSALYLCASSPSGGAGTQYFGPGTRLLVL.

V is TRBV19 and J is TRBJ2-3; perhaps TRBD2 as D (6 bases). The V gene lost 3 bases and the J gene lost 11 bases, with 9 bases spanning the gap. Germline CDR1 LNHDA, CDR2 SQIVND (reference sequence). CDR3 length: 11 residues. The CDR3 coding sequence is TGTGCCAGTAGTATGGGGACTTTGCAGTATTTT. Its translation: CASSMGTLQYF.

The J gene is TRBJ2-7, the V gene TRBV5-1, with 7 nucleotides matching TRBD1. Germline trimming cut 3 bases from V and 3 bases from J; bases unmatched to any gene: 3. Germline values: CDR1 SGHRS, CDR2 YFSETQ. The CDR3 length is 13 residues. As DNA, the CDR3 is TGCGCCAGCAGCTACGGGACAGACTACGAGCAGTACTTC. This encodes CASSYGTDYEQYF.

This clone was observed a single time. The chain is built from TRBV9 and TRBJ2-7; no clear D. This CDR3 is built from 13 residues. V lost 2 bases, J lost 1 base, and 7 bases lay in between. CDR1 SGDLS and CDR2 YYNGEE come from the germline V gene. The CDR3 DNA sequence: TGTGCCAGCAGCGTGGGCGAGTCCTACGAGCAGTACTTC. Translated: CASSVGESYEQYF.

The rearrangement uses TRBV4-2 and TRBJ2-7; 10 positions match TRBD1. Trimming removed 4 bases from V and 5 bases from J; junction bases left unmatched: 8. From germline, CDR1 is LGHNA and CDR2 YNFKEQ. The CDR3 is 15 residues long. CDR3 DNA sequence: TGTGCCAGCAGCCTGACCCCAGGGACAGGGGACGAGCAGTACTTC. Translating gives CASSLTPGTGDEQYF.

The chain is built from TRBV6-1 and TRBJ1-1, with D perhaps matching TRBD1 (6 bases). Trimming left V 10 bases short and J 1 base short, with 10 bases between. CDR1 and CDR2 from the germline V gene are MNHNS and SASEGT. The CDR3 totals 12 residues. This chain's CDR3 is CATFRGNTEAFF. In DNA, the CDR3 is TGTGCCACGTTCAGGGGGAACACTGAAGCTTTCTTT.

The chain links TRBV7-3 to TRBJ2-3; TRBD1 aligns across 10 bases. CDR3 size: 15 residues. Per the germline V gene, CDR1 is SGHTA and CDR2 is FQGTGA. V was clipped by 2 bases and J by 4 bases; unmatched bases: 3. CDR3 nucleotides: TGTGCCAGCAGCTTAGGGACAGGGGTTTCAGATACGCAGTATTTT. This encodes CASSLGTGVSDTQYF.

The chain carries TRBV2 and TRBJ1-4; possible D gene TRBD1, 5 bases. CDR1 is SNHLY, CDR2 FYNNEI, per germline. V lost 5 bases and J lost 8, with 15 bases in between. This CDR3 contains 14 residues. The CDR3 nucleotides are TGTGCCAGCAGTCCCTTACAGGAGGTGGAAAAACTGTTTTTT. This translates into CASSPLQEVEKLFF.

This chain connects TRBV14 to TRBJ2-2, with 10 bases that match TRBD1. The CDR3 is made up of 17 amino acids. J was trimmed by 3 bases and V by 2 bases; bases with no gene match: 6. CDR1 is SGHDN and CDR2 is FVKESK in the germline V gene. The CDR3 bases are TGTGCCAGCAGCCAAAGATTAGACAGGGGGCACACCGGGGAGCTGTTTTTT. Translating gives CASSQRLDRGHTGELFF. The full variable domain, completed using reference TRBV14 and TRBJ2-2, is EAGVTQFPSHSVIEKGQTVTLRCDPISGHDNLYWYRRVMGKEIKFLLHFVKESKQDESGMPNNRFLAERTGGTYSTLKVQPAELEDSGVYFCASSQRLDRGHTGELFFGEGSRLTVL.

V is TRBV29-1 and J is TRBJ1-1; 7 bases map to TRBD1. Germline loops: CDR1 SQVTM, CDR2 ANQGSEA. With V trimmed by 0 bases and J by 2 bases, 6 bases remained unmatched. This CDR3 is built from 15 residues. The DNA of the CDR3 is TGCAGCGTTGAAGACTGGAGGGGGCATAACACTGAAGCTTTCTTT. Encoded protein: CSVEDWRGHNTEAFF.

This clone was picked up one time. The chain is built from TRBV7-8 and TRBJ2-3, with a tentative D call TRBD2 (6 bases). This CDR3 region has 14 residues. Per the germline V gene, CDR1 is SGHVS and CDR2 is FQNEAQ. Trimming removed 1 base at V and 2 bases at J, with 7 bases between. CDR3 protein: CASSLGDSTDTQYF. The CDR3 coding sequence is TGTGCCAGCAGCTTAGGGGACTCCACAGATACGCAGTATTTT. Full variable domain (outside the CDR3, taken from reference TRBV7-8 and TRBJ2-3): GAGVSQSPRYKVAKRGQDVALRCDPISGHVSLFWYQQALGQGPEFLTYFQNEAQLDKSGLPSDRFFAERPEGSVSTLKIQRTQQEDSAVYLCASSLGDSTDTQYFGPGTRLTVL.

V is TRBV19 and J is TRBJ2-3; 10 nucleotides match TRBD1. The junction had 9 bases not matched to a gene; V was cut back by 7 bases and J by 5 bases. Per the germline V gene, CDR1 is LNHDA and CDR2 is SQIVND (reference sequence). The CDR3 is 15 amino acids. CDR3 sequence: CASTGTGESGDTQYF. The CDR3 nucleotides read TGTGCCAGTACCGGGACAGGGGAATCAGGAGATACGCAGTATTTT. The full variable domain, with the rest looked up from reference TRBV19 and TRBJ2-3, is DGGITQSPKYLFRKEGQNVTLSCEQNLNHDAMYWYRQDPGQGLRLIYYSQIVNDFQKGDIAEGYSVSREKKESFPLTVTSAQKNPTAFYLCASTGTGESGDTQYFGPGTRLTVL.

Comments on this clone: The junction shows a germline mismatch at one end, possibly a read error. This chain uses TRBV7-7 with TRBJ2-7, with D maybe TRBD2 (7 bases). In germline, CDR1 is SSHAT, CDR2 FNYEAQ (reference sequence). There are 13 residues in the CDR3. This chain's CDR3 is CASSREGAYEQYF. The CDR3 DNA follows: TGTGCTAGCAGTAGGGAGGGGGCCTACGAGCAGTACTTC.

This chain links TRBV23-1 with TRBJ1-1; TRBD1 might be the D (5 bases). TRBV23-1 counts as an open reading frame of uncertain function. CDR3 length: 15 amino acids. Trimming removed 2 bases from V and 1 base from J, with 11 bases in between. The DNA of the CDR3 is TGCGCCAGCAGTCAACAGGAGGGGCAGAACACTGAAGCTTTCTTT. Its translation is CASSQQEGQNTEAFF.

The rearrangement links TRBV6-5 to TRBJ1-1; 8 bases map to TRBD1. The CDR3 runs to 14 residues. The germline V gene encodes CDR1 MNHEY and CDR2 SVGAGI. J was trimmed by 3 bases and V by 0 bases; bases with no gene match: 0. CDR3 region: CASSYSTGDTEAFF. As DNA, the CDR3 is TGTGCCAGCAGTTACTCGACAGGGGACACTGAAGCTTTCTTT.

The gene calls are TRBV18 and TRBJ2-5; 7 bases are a match to TRBD1. Germline lookup yields CDR1 KGHSH and CDR2 LQKENI. The CDR3 has 15 amino acids. The junction had 6 bases not matched to a gene; V was cut back by 0 bases and J by 5 bases. CDR3: CASSPPEGAGETQYF. CDR3 bases: TGTGCCAGCTCACCACCAGAGGGGGCTGGGGAGACCCAGTACTTC.

The chain is built from TRBV9 and TRBJ2-7, with D uncertain. The CDR3 loop spans 12 amino acids. CDR1 and CDR2 from the germline V gene are SGDLS and YYNGEE. Trimming took 4 bases from V and 7 from J, leaving 12 bases between them. The CDR3: CASSPDLREQYF. CDR3 coding DNA: TGTGCCAGCAGCCCCGACCTTCGGGAGCAGTACTTC.

The CDR3 region has the DNA TGTGCCAGCAGTGGGCTGACGGGACAGTACGAGCAGTACTTC. Its translation is CASSGLTGQYEQYF. The chain couples TRBV6-1 to TRBJ2-7; 7 nucleotides align to TRBD1. The CDR3 contains 14 residues. V dropped 4 bases and J dropped 4; count of bases not matched to a gene: 7. Germline V gene lookup returns CDR1 MNHNS and CDR2 SASEGT.

This chain uses TRBV6-5 with TRBJ2-1; D is tentatively TRBD1 or TRBD2 (5 bases each). CDR3 length: 14 amino acids. Germline-derived CDR1 and CDR2 are MNHEY and SVGAGI. Between the trimmed V and J ends, which lost 0 bases and 10 bases, there was a span of 13 bases. DNA for the CDR3: TGTGCCAGCAGTTACTCGATGGGGGTAGAAGAGCAGTTCTTC. Amino acid sequence: CASSYSMGVEEQFF.

V is TRBV6-5 and J is TRBJ1-1; 7 nucleotides match TRBD1. The CDR3 is made up of 13 amino acids. The germline gives CDR1 MNHEY, CDR2 SVGAGI. J lost 4 bases, V lost 10 bases, and 9 bases had no gene match. The CDR3 DNA reads as TGTGCCACCTTACAGGGGCTTGGCACTGAAGCTTTCTTT. The encoded protein is CATLQGLGTEAFF.

As DNA, the CDR3 is TGTGCCAGCAGTTTATCCTCCACAGATACGCAGTATTTT. Translating it yields CASSLSSTDTQYF. V usage is TRBV27 and J usage is TRBJ2-3; D not resolved. CDR3 size: 13 residues. Germline V gives CDR1 MNHEY, CDR2 SMNVEV (reference sequence). V lost 0 bases and J lost 2, with 3 bases in between.

Written as DNA, the CDR3 is TGTGCCTGGAGTGTACTATTGGCCGAGCAGTACTTC. Translation: CAWSVLLAEQYF. The rearrangement links TRBV30 to TRBJ2-7; D unclear. Trimming took 0 bases from V and 6 from J, leaving 9 bases between them. This CDR3 has 12 residues. Germline values: CDR1 GTSNPN, CDR2 SVGIG (reference sequence). The full variable domain, its missing parts supplied by reference TRBV30 and TRBJ2-7, is SQTIHQWPATLVQPVGSPLSLECTVEGTSNPNLYWYRQAAGRGLQLLFYSVGIGQISSEVPQNLSASRPQDRQFILSSKKLLLSDSGFYLCAWSVLLAEQYFGPGTRLTVT.

This chain connects TRBV7-5 to TRBJ2-7. TRBV7-5 is described as a pseudogene. The CDR3 length is 11 residues. CDR3 sequence (DNA): TGTGCCAGAAGCCTGGTCGACGAGCAGTACTTC. Protein: CARSLVDEQYF.